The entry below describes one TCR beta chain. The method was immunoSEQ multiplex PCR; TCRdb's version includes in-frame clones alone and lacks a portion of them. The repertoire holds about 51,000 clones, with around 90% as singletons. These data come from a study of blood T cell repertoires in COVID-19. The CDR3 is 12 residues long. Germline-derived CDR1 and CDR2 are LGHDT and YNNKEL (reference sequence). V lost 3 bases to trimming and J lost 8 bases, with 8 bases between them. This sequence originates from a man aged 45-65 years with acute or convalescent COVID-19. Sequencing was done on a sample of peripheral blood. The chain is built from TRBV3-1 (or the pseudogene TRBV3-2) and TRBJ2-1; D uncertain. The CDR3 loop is CASSHGGDEQFF. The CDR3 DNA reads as TGTGCCAGCAGCCATGGTGGAGATGAGCAGTTCTTC.